The clone carrying this TCR beta chain was picked up many times. Its antigen remains unknown. The investigators amplified TCR beta CDR3 regions from RNA transcripts. HTBI primers were employed in a first-round RT-PCR of the TCR CDR3. TCRdb re-analysed the multiplex PCR reads in MiXCR, keeping a single row per CDR3 protein. The sample records around 300,000 distinct CDR3 sequences, roughly 13% being singletons. Deletions cut 3 bases from V and 0 bases from J, with 7 bases between. The V gene's germline CDR1 is DFQATT and CDR2 SNEGSKA (reference sequence). This CDR3 is built from 13 residues. This sample is drawn from a study of T cells in Graves' hyperthyroidism and ophthalmopathy. Looking at the study overall: Peripheral blood specimens were obtained at initial diagnosis, prior to any treatment. Study-level results: Progression to ophthalmopathy was predicted a median of 6.5 months early. A model built on 13 V-J features separated ophthalmopathy from stable hyperthyroidism.

This TCR was sampled from a woman in her 40s with Graves' hyperthyroidism. This chain connects TRBV20-1 to TRBJ2-3, with D perhaps matching TRBD1 (5 bases). Material: blood. DNA of the CDR3: TGCAGTGCTAGGGGGCGGAGCACAGATACGCAGTATTTT. It is translated as CSARGRSTDTQYF.